The entry below gives a single T cell receptor (beta chain) sequence along with its context. What it recognizes is unknown. From germline, CDR1 is MNHEY and CDR2 SVGAGI. The CDR3 covers 12 residues. This sample is part of a study of shared clonotypes between healthy human individuals. Whole-study results and caveats: In the sorted subsets, rarefaction showed sequencing was incomplete despite large depth.

Donors comprised only Caucasian adults living in Nashville, Tennessee. Genomic DNA (from each subset) was split evenly across several immunoSEQ plates. Replicate PCRs run on sorted subsets employed around 200 ng DNA, roughly 30,000 T cell genomes. The repertoire was sequenced with immunoSEQ multiplex PCR; TCRdb's copy has only in-frame clones and lacks some. The sample includes 2 million to 2.5 million clones, approximately 94% of them seen just once. The material sequenced was naive CD4+ T cells sorted from blood. The sample's subset: CD45RA+ positively selected. This sequence originates from a man aged 18 to 29 in good health. The rearrangement joins TRBV6-5 to TRBJ1-2, with D possibly being TRBD1 (5 bases). DNA of the CDR3: TGTGCGACCCGGGGGGAGTACTATGGCTACACCTTC. Protein product: CATRGEYYGYTF.